This record concerns one T cell receptor (beta chain) sequence. The germline CDR1 and CDR2 sequences are MNHNS and SASEGT. The V and J ends lost 2 bases and 7 bases, in that order; junction bases with no gene match: 4. The CDR3 extends over 15 amino acids. This sample is part of a study of cytomegalovirus exposure and HLA in healthy donors. The PCR was carried out with 60 Vbeta primers and 13 Jbeta primers. Sequenced by immunoSEQ multiplex PCR; TCRdb stores in-frame clones only, minus some. The sample records more than 85,000 clones, over 65% being singletons. Sequencing used PBMCs. This TCR derives from a woman in her thirties in good health and CMV-seronegative. This rearrangement joins TRBV6-1 to TRBJ1-6, with 8 bases lining up with TRBD1. The CDR3 DNA is TGTGCCAGCAGTGAACTGACAGGGGACAATTCACCCCTCCACTTT. Its translation is CASSELTGDNSPLHF.